Reported below is one TCR beta chain. Trimming stripped 6 bases from V and 5 bases from J, with 5 bases between. The CDR3 has 11 residues. Germline assignment: CDR1 MNHEY and CDR2 SMNVEV (reference sequence). These data belong to a study of blood T cell repertoires in COVID-19. The data were produced by immunoSEQ multiplex PCR, yet TCRdb's version contains in-frame clones alone and is incomplete. Counted here are 250,000 to 300,000 clones, around 90% occurring once; the ten biggest clones make up roughly 2.4%. The source is a woman between 45 and 60 years old who had recovered from COVID-19. Sequenced input: peripheral blood. The chain has TRBV27 and TRBJ2-1; no reliable D call. The CDR3 DNA reads TGTGCCAGCAGCCAAAACAATGAGCAGTTCTTC. Translation gives CASSQNNEQFF.